The 14 T cell receptor beta chains listed next were all sequenced from one sample in a study of cytomegalovirus exposure and HLA in healthy donors. The assay was immunoSEQ multiplex PCR, and TCRdb's table has in-frame clones only and misses some. The repertoire holds 100,000 to 150,000 clones, with 88% as singletons. The sequenced sample was PBMCs. These receptors were obtained from a man aged 30-40 years in good health and CMV-seronegative.

This chain connects TRBV2 to TRBJ2-1; 11 positions agree with TRBD2. CDR1 is SNHLY, CDR2 FYNNEI, per germline. This CDR3 region has 13 residues. J lost 9 bases, V lost 6 bases, and 4 bases had no gene match. Here the CDR3 reads CASRTSGIGEQFF. CDR3 bases: TGTGCCAGCAGGACTAGCGGGATAGGTGAGCAGTTCTTC.

This clone was found once. The chain couples TRBV6-1 to TRBJ2-3, with a weak D call TRBD2 (5 bases). CDR1 and CDR2 from the germline V gene are MNHNS and SASEGT. CDR3 length equals 15 residues. V lost 6 bases and J 0 bases, leaving 13 bases between the germline ends. The CDR3 region has the DNA TGTGCCAGCAGAGTTAGCGTCTCTAGCACAGATACGCAGTATTTT. It translates to CASRVSVSSTDTQYF.

This chain joins TRBV7-3 and TRBJ1-2, with a possible D match to TRBD1 (5 bases). Germline CDR1 is SGHTA and CDR2 is FQGTGA. The V end lost 0 bases, the J end lost 6 bases, and 8 bases lay between the germline ends. The CDR3 consists of 13 residues. The CDR3 is CASSLTWGDGYTF. The CDR3, as DNA: TGTGCCAGCAGCTTAACGTGGGGGGATGGCTACACCTTC.

V is TRBV5-1 and J is TRBJ1-3; the D is unclear. This CDR3 has 13 residues. CDR1 and CDR2 from the germline V gene are SGHRS and YFSETQ. V dropped 5 bases and J dropped 2 bases, with 8 bases sitting between them. The CDR3 sequence: CASRTVPGNTIYF. The DNA for the CDR3 is TGCGCCAGCAGGACTGTCCCTGGAAACACCATATATTTT.

The V and J genes are TRBV5-8 and TRBJ2-7; 9 bases are shared with TRBD1. In germline, CDR1 is SGHTS, CDR2 YDEGEE. Trimming removed 2 bases from V and 2 bases from J; junction bases left unmatched: 5. The CDR3 loop spans 15 amino acids. CDR3 nucleotides: TGTGCCAGCAGCTTAGGGACAGGGCGAACCTACGAGCAGTACTTC. It encodes CASSLGTGRTYEQYF. Supplemented by reference TRBV5-8 and TRBJ2-7, the full variable domain reads EAGVTQSPTHLIKTRGQQATLRCSPISGHTSVYWYQQALGLGLQFLLWYDEGEERNRGNFPPRFSGRQFPNYSSELNVNALELEDSALYLCASSLGTGRTYEQYFGPGTRLTVT.

V and J are TRBV9 and TRBJ2-3; D unclear. V dropped 0 bases and J dropped 2 bases, with 7 bases sitting between them. The CDR3 length is 14 residues. The V gene's germline CDR1 is SGDLS and CDR2 YYNGEE. CDR3 loop: CASSVATFTDTQYF. CDR3 DNA: TGTGCCAGCAGCGTAGCTACGTTCACAGATACGCAGTATTTT.

The chain couples TRBV13 to TRBJ2-5; 8 positions match TRBD1. The CDR3 is 14 amino acids. Germline V gene sequence: CDR1 PRHDT, CDR2 FYEKMQ (reference sequence). Germline trimming cut 4 bases from V and 3 bases from J; bases unmatched to any gene: 4. The DNA for the CDR3 is TGTGCCAGCAGCTCCTTGACAGGGGAAGAGACCCAGTACTTC. Amino acid sequence: CASSSLTGEETQYF.

The chain recombines TRBV19 with TRBJ2-1; D remains ambiguous. The CDR3 length is 12 residues. V lost 4 bases and J lost 10, with 11 bases in between. In germline, CDR1 is LNHDA, CDR2 SQIVND (reference sequence). CDR3 nucleotide sequence: TGTGCCAGTAGTAACTCGGTCAGGGAGCAGTTCTTC. Amino acid sequence: CASSNSVREQFF. The variable domain in full, with the rest retrieved from reference TRBV19 and TRBJ2-1, is DGGITQSPKYLFRKEGQNVTLSCEQNLNHDAMYWYRQDPGQGLRLIYYSQIVNDFQKGDIAEGYSVSREKKESFPLTVTSAQKNPTAFYLCASSNSVREQFFGPGTRLTVL.

The chain joins TRBV5-1 to TRBJ2-1; TRBD2 matches at 13 bases. Unmatched junction bases numbered 6, after V lost 7 bases and J lost 8 bases. Germline V lookup: CDR1 SGHRS, CDR2 YFSETQ. The length of the CDR3 is 14 residues. CDR3 in DNA: TGCGCCAGCTCCGGGACTAGCGGGAAATATGAGCAGTTCTTC. Its protein product is CASSGTSGKYEQFF.

The V gene is TRBV5-4, the J gene TRBJ2-2, with TRBD1 identical over 8 bases. CDR3 size: 15 residues. The ends lost 4 bases at V and 5 bases at J; junction bases unmatched: 7. Germline-derived CDR1 and CDR2 are SGHNT and YYREEE (reference sequence). The CDR3 here is CASSPDRVRTGELFF. CDR3 sequence (DNA): TGTGCCAGCAGCCCGGACAGGGTTCGGACCGGGGAGCTGTTTTTT.

The rearrangement joins TRBV4-1 to TRBJ1-2; possible D gene TRBD1, 5 bases. The CDR3 has 14 residues. Trimming removed 2 bases at V and 1 base at J, with 8 bases between. CDR1 and CDR2 (germline): MGHRA, YSYEKL. The CDR3 protein is CASSQTGDNYGYTF. CDR3 nucleotides: TGCGCCAGCAGCCAAACGGGGGATAACTATGGCTACACCTTC.

The chain employs TRBV18 and TRBJ1-3; D not certain. Germline V gives CDR1 KGHSH, CDR2 LQKENI. Trimming shortened V by 2 bases and J by 0 bases, and 11 bases separated the two germline ends. The CDR3 is 16 residues long. The CDR3 is CASSPLADYSGNTIYF. For the CDR3, the DNA is TGTGCCAGCTCACCATTAGCGGACTACTCTGGAAACACCATATATTTT.

This chain uses TRBV19 with TRBJ1-4, with TRBD1 matching over 7 bases. Trimming at V came to 7 bases and at J to 4 bases, leaving 12 bases not matched to a gene. Germline-derived CDR1 and CDR2 are LNHDA and SQIVND (reference sequence). The CDR3 runs to 16 residues. CDR3 amino acids: CASTPSTGQINEKLFF. The CDR3, as DNA: TGTGCCAGTACCCCCTCAACGGGACAGATTAATGAAAAACTGTTTTTT.

The chain recombines TRBV7-9 with TRBJ2-4; 11 bases fit TRBD2. Germline lookup yields CDR1 SEHNR and CDR2 FQNEAQ (reference sequence). V trimming: 6 bases; J trimming: 2 bases; junction bases outside the gene matches: 12. There are 18 residues in the CDR3. The chain's CDR3 is CASRKLAGEVETKNIQYF. DNA of the CDR3: TGTGCCAGCAGGAAACTAGCGGGAGAAGTGGAGACCAAAAACATTCAGTACTTC.